This T cell receptor (beta chain) was obtained from a study of CD8+ T cells in alopecia areata. Study observations and caveats: Among patients, TCR sharing was less clear than in mice, a difference possibly due in part to HLA diversity in the patient population. The study found higher clonality in lesional than normal scalp, especially in alopecia totalis/universalis.

As concerns this clone: Its antigen is as yet unknown.

CDR1 is KGHSH, CDR2 LQKENI, per germline. The CDR3 is 16 residues long. Trimming shortened V by 0 bases and J by 0 bases, and 6 bases separated the two germline ends. cDNA serving as the sequencing template came from extracted, reverse transcribed RNA. The repertoire was sequenced with immunoSEQ multiplex PCR; TCRdb's copy has only in-frame clones and lacks some. This sample has under 300,000 clones; 50% to 75% occur once, and the top ten carry roughly 0.93%. The treatment denotes: oral pan-JAK inhibitor, 5-10 mg twice daily. The chain is built from TRBV18 and TRBJ2-6; D possibly corresponds to TRBD2 (5 bases). Sequenced material: CD4+ T cells sorted from blood, taken at week 52, from a patient treated with tofacitinib. The TCR originated in a human donor with alopecia areata. In DNA form, the CDR3 reads TGTGCCAGCTCACCACCTGGGAGCTCTGGGGCCAACGTCCTGACTTTC. This translates into CASSPPGSSGANVLTF.